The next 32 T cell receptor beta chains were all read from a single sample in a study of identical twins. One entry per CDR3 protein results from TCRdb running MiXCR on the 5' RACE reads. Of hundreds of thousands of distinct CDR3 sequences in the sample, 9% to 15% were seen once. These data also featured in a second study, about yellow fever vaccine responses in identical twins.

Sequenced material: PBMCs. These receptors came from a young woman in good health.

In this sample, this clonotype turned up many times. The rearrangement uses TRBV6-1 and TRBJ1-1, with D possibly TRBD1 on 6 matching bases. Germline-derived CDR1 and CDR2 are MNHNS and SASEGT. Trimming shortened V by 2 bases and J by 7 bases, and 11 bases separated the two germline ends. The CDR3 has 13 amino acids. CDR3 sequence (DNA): TGTGCCAGCAGTGAAAGGGTGACAGGTGAAGCTTTCTTT. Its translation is CASSERVTGEAFF.

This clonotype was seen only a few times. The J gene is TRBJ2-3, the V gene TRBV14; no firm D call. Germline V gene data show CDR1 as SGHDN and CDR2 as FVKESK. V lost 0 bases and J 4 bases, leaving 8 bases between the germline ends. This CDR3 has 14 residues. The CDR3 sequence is CASSQDLLADTQYF. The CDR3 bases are TGTGCCAGCAGCCAAGATCTACTTGCAGATACGCAGTATTTT.

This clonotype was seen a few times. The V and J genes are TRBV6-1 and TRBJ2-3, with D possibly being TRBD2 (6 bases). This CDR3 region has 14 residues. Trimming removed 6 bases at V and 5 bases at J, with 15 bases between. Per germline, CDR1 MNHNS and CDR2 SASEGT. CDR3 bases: TGTGCCAGCAGACCCGCCGCAGCGGGAGATACGCAGTATTTT. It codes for CASRPAAAGDTQYF.

The CDR3 nucleotides read TGTGCCAGCAGTTTAGGAACAGGGGATTGGAATCAGCCCCAGCATTTT. It yields the protein CASSLGTGDWNQPQHF. The rearrangement links TRBV12-3 or TRBV12-4 to TRBJ1-5, with 7 nucleotides matching TRBD1. The V and J ends lost 1 base and 4 bases, in that order; junction bases with no gene match: 7. The CDR3 sequence is 16 residues long.

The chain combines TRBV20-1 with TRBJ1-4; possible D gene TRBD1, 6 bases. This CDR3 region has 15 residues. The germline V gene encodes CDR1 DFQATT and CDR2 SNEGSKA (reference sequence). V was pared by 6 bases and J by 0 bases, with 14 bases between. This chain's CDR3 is CSAKPDSPTNEKLFF. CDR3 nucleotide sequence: TGCAGTGCCAAGCCGGACAGCCCAACTAATGAAAAACTGTTTTTT.

The CDR3 spells CSATSREGVSYEQYF. The CDR3 DNA follows: TGCAGTGCTACCTCGCGGGAGGGCGTATCCTACGAGCAGTACTTC. The chain has TRBV20-1 and TRBJ2-7; 9 nucleotides align to TRBD2. The CDR3 extends over 15 amino acids. V shed 4 bases, J shed 1 base, and the junction held 8 bases outside the gene matches. Germline CDR1 reads DFQATT; CDR2 reads SNEGSKA (reference sequence).

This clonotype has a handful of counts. CDR3 DNA sequence: TGCGCCAGCACCACAGGGGGGGGCTATGGCTACACCTTC. Translated, it gives CASTTGGGYGYTF. The J gene is TRBJ1-2, the V gene TRBV5-1; TRBD1 agrees at 8 bases. This CDR3 is built from 13 residues. After removal of 6 bases from V and 4 bases from J, the junction contained 5 bases not matched to a gene. Germline lookup yields CDR1 SGHRS and CDR2 YFSETQ.

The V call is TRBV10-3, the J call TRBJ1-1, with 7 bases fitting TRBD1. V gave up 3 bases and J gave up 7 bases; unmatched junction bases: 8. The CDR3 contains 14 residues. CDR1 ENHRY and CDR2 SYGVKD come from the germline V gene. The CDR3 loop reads CAISDRGTANEAFF. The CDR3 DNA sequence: TGTGCCATCAGTGATAGGGGGACAGCAAATGAAGCTTTCTTT.

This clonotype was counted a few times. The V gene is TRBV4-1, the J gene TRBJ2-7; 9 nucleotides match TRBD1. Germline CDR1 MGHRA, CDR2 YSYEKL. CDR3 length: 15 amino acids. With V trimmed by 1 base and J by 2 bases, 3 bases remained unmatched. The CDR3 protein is CASSQVGTGTYEQYF. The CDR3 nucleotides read TGCGCCAGCAGCCAAGTAGGGACAGGGACCTACGAGCAGTACTTC.

The CDR3 is CASSYPEWGGTDTQYF. DNA of the CDR3: TGTGCCAGCAGTTACCCGGAATGGGGGGGCACAGATACGCAGTATTTT. The chain links TRBV6-5 to TRBJ2-3, with D perhaps matching TRBD2 (6 bases). The CDR3 length is 16 residues. CDR1 and CDR2 from the germline V gene are MNHEY and SVGAGI. V lost 2 bases and J lost 1, with 13 bases in between.

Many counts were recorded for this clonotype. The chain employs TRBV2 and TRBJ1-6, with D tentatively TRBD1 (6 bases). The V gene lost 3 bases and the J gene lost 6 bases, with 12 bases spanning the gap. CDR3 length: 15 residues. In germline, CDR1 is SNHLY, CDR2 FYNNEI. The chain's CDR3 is CASSEVGGLNSPLHF. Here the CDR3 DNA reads TGTGCCAGCAGTGAGGTCGGGGGGCTTAATTCACCCCTCCACTTT. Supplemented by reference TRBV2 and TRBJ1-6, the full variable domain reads EPEVTQTPSHQVTQMGQEVILRCVPISNHLYFYWYRQILGQKVEFLVSFYNNEISEKSEIFDDQFSVERPDGSNFTLKIRSTKLEDSAMYFCASSEVGGLNSPLHFGNGTRLTVT.

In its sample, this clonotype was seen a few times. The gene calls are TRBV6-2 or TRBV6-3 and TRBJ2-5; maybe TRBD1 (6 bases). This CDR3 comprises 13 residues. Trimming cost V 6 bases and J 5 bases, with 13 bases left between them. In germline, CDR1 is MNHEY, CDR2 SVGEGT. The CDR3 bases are TGTGCCAGCAGGCGGACAGCTGTGGAGACCCAGTACTTC. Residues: CASRRTAVETQYF.

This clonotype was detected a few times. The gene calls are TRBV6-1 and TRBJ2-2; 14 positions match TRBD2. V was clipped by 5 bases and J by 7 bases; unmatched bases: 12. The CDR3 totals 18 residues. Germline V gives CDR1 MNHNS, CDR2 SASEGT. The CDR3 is CASSTFLTSGRAVGELFF. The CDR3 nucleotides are TGTGCCAGCAGTACCTTCCTGACTAGCGGGAGGGCCGTCGGGGAGCTGTTTTTT.

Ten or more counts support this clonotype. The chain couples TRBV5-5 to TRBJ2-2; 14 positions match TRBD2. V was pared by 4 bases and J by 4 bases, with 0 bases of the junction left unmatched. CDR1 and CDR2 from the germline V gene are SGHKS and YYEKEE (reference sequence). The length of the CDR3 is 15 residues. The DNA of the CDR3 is TGTGCCAGCAGCGGACTAGCGGGAGGCACCGGGGAGCTGTTTTTT. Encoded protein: CASSGLAGGTGELFF.

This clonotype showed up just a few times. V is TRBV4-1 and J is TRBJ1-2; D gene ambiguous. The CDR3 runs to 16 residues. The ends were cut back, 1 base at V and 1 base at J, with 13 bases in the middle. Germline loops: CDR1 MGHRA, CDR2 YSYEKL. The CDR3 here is CASSQVGRGFNYGYTF. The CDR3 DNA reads TGCGCCAGCAGCCAAGTGGGTCGGGGATTTAACTATGGCTACACCTTC.

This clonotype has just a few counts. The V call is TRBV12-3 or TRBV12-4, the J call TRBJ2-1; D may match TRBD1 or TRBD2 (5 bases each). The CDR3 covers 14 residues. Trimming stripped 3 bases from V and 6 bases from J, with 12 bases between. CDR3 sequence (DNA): TGTGCCAGCAGTTTTGGGGGAACGATCAATGAGCAGTTCTTC. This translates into CASSFGGTINEQFF.

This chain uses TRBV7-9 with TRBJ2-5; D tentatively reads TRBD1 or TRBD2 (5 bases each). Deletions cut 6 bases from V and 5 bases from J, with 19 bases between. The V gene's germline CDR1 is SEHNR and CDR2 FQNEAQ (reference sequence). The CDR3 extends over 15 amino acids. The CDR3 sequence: CASSQGTTRWETQYF. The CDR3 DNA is TGTGCCAGCAGTCAAGGGACCACCCGATGGGAGACCCAGTACTTC.

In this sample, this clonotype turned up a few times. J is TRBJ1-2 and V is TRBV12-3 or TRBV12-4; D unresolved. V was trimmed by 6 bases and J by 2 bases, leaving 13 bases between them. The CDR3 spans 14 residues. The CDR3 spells CASRPLTGNYGYTF. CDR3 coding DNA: TGTGCCAGCAGACCACTGACGGGAAACTATGGCTACACCTTC.

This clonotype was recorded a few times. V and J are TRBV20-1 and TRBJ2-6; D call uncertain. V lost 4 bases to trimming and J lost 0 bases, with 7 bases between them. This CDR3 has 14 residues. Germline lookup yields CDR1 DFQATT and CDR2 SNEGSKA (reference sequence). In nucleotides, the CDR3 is TGCAGTGCTATTGACGGCTCTGGGGCCAACGTCCTGACTTTC. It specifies CSAIDGSGANVLTF.

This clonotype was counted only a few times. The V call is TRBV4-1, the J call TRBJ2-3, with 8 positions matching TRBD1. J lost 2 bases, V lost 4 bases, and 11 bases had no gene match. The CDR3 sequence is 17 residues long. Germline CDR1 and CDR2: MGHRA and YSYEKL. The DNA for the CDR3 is TGCGCCAGCAGCCGAAACCCCCCAGGGGGCAACACAGATACGCAGTATTTT. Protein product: CASSRNPPGGNTDTQYF.

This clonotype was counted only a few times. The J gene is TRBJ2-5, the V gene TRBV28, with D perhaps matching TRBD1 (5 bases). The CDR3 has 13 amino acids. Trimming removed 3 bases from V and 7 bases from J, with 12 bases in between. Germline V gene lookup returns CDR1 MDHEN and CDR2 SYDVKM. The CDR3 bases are TGTGCCAGCAGTTTTGGCAGGGCTGGGACCCAGTACTTC. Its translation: CASSFGRAGTQYF.

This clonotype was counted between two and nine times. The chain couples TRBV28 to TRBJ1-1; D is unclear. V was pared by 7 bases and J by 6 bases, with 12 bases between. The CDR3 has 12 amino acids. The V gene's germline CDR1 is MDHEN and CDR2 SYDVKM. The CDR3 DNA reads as TGTGCCAGCAACCCCGGGATCTCTGAAGCTTTCTTT. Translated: CASNPGISEAFF.

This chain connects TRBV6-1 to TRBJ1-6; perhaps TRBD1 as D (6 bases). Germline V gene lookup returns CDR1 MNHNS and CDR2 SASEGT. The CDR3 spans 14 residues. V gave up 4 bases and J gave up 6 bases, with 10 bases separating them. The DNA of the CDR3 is TGTGCCAGCAGTGGTGGGACACTTAATTCACCCCTCCACTTT. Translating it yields CASSGGTLNSPLHF.

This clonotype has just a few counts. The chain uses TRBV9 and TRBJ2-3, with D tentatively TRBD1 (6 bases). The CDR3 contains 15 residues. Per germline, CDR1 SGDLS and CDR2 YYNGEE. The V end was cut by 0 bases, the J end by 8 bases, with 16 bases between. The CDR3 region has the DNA TGTGCCAGCAGCGTAGCGGCAGGGGCTGGGGGTACGCAGTATTTT. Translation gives CASSVAAGAGGTQYF.

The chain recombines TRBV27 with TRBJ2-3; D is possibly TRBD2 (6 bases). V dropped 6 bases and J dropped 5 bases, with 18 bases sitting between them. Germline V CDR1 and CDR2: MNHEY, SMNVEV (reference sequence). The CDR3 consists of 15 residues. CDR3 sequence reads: CASRGGTALGDTQYF. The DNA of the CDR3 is TGTGCCAGCAGGGGCGGGACGGCTCTGGGAGATACGCAGTATTTT.

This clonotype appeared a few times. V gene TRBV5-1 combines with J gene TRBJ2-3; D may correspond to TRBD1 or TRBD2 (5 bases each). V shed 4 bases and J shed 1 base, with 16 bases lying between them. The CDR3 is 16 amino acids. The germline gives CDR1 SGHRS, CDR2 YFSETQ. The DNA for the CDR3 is TGCGCCAGCAGCGAAGGCCCAGGGAGTCGCACAGATACGCAGTATTTT. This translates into CASSEGPGSRTDTQYF.

The CDR3, as DNA: TGTGCCAGCAGCTTGGGGGGGGATAGTCAGCCCCAGCATTTT. Translation: CASSLGGDSQPQHF. The chain combines TRBV13 with TRBJ1-5; possible D gene TRBD1, 5 bases. Germline V gene data show CDR1 as PRHDT and CDR2 as FYEKMQ (reference sequence). V gave up 3 bases and J gave up 6 bases, with 12 bases separating them. This CDR3 contains 14 residues. The full variable domain, in which reference TRBV13 and TRBJ1-5 provide the parts outside the CDR3, is AAGVIQSPRHLIKEKRETATLKCYPIPRHDTVYWYQQGPGQDPQFLISFYEKMQSDKGSIPDRFSAQQFSDYHSELNMSSLELGDSALYFCASSLGGDSQPQHFGDGTRLSIL.

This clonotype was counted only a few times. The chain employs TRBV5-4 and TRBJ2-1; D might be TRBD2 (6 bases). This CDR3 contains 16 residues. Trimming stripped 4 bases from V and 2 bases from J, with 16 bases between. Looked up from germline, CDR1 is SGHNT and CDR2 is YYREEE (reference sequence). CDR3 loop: CASSRSEGYAYNEQFF. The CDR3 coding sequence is TGTGCCAGCAGCAGATCGGAGGGATATGCCTACAATGAGCAGTTCTTC.

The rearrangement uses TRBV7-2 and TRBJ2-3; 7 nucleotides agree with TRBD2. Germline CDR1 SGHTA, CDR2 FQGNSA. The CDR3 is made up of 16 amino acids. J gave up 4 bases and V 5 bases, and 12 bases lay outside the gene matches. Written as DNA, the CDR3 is TGTGCCAGCAGCCCACCCACAGCGGGATTTGCAGATACGCAGTATTTT. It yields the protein CASSPPTAGFADTQYF.

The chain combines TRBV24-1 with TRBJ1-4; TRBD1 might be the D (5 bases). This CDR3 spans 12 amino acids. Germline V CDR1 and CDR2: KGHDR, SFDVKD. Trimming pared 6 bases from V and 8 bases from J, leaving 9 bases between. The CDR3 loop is CATSQEGEKLFF. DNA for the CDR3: TGTGCCACCAGTCAGGAGGGGGAAAAACTGTTTTTT.

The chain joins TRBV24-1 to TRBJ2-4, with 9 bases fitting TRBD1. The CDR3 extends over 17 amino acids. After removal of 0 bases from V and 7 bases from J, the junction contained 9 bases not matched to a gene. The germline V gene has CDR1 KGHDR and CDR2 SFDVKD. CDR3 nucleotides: TGTGCCACCAGTGATTTGCGGGACAGGGAGAAGGGGAACATTCAGTACTTC. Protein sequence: CATSDLRDREKGNIQYF.

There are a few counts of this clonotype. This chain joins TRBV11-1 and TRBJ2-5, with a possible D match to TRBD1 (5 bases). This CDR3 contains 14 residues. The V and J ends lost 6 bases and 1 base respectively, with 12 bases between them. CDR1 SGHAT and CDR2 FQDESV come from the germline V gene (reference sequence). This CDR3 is CASSKGIIQETQYF. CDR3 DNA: TGTGCCAGCAGTAAGGGGATCATCCAAGAGACCCAGTACTTC. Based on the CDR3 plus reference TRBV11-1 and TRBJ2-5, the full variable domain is EAEVAQSPRYKITEKSQAVAFWCDPISGHATLYWYRQILGQGPELLVQFQDESVVDDSQLPKDRFSAERLKGVDSTLKIQPAELGDSAMYLCASSKGIIQETQYFGPGTRLLVL.